The entry that follows covers one T cell receptor beta chain sequence. What it binds is unknown. Germline CDR1 SGHVS, CDR2 FNYEAQ. CDR3 length: 16 residues. The ends were cut back, 5 bases at V and 1 base at J, with 15 bases in the middle. This specimen belongs to a study of T cell responses to AZD1222 COVID-19 vaccine. General observations from the study: The study found Spike-specific TCR breadth and depth rose after two AZD1222 doses. Seropositivity was recorded at baseline in only 5 or 6 AZD1222 recipients. Clonal diversity was possibly underestimated, and white British individuals and females predominated among donors.

The table came from immunoSEQ multiplex PCR; TCRdb's copy has only in-frame clones and leaves some out. The data contain about 90,000 clones, less than 85% of them singletons. The clonotype comes from an adult who received the AZD1222 COVID-19 vaccine. The sample was peripheral blood, taken 28 days after the second AZD1222 dose. The rearrangement joins TRBV7-6 to TRBJ2-1; the D gene is possibly TRBD2 (6 bases). This chain's CDR3 is CASSTSSAESYNEQFF. The CDR3 nucleotides are TGTGCCAGCAGCACATCTAGCGCGGAATCCTACAATGAGCAGTTCTTC.